This T cell receptor beta chain was sequenced for a study of CD8 T cells in ankylosing spondylitis. Study-wide points: Matched ankylosing spondylitis synovial fluid reportedly showed significant enrichment of disease-linked clones. The disease-linked clones had a CD8+ phenotype and low blood frequencies. A motif of under ten highly homologous TCR beta variants was seen as apparently characteristic of ankylosing spondylitis blood.

Germline-derived CDR1 and CDR2 are SQVTM and ANQGSEA. This CDR3 spans 14 amino acids. V dropped 7 bases and J dropped 2; count of bases not matched to a gene: 11. To note about this clonotype: Its antigen is not known.

5'-RACE, quantitative and with molecular barcodes, yielded the TCR beta libraries. MiXCR was run by TCRdb on the 5' RACE reads, yielding one entry per CDR3 protein. Of about 540,000 distinct CDR3 sequences in the sample, roughly 13% are singletons; the top ten hold 6.8%. The sample consisted of blood, either unsorted or a sorted T cell fraction (not recorded which). The TCR originated in a male donor with ankylosing spondylitis. The chain joins TRBV29-1 to TRBJ2-7; TRBD2 matches at 7 bases. The CDR3 protein is CSAPGRVSPYEQYF. The CDR3 bases are TGCAGCGCCCCGGGGAGGGTATCTCCCTACGAGCAGTACTTC.